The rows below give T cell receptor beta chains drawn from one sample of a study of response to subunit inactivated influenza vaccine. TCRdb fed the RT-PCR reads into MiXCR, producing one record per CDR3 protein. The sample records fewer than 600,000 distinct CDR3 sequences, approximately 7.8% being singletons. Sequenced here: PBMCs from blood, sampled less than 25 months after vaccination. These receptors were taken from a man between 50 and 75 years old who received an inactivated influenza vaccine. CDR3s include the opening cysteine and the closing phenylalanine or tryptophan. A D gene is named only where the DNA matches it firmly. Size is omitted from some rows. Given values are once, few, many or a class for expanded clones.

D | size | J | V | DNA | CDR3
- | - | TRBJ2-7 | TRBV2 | TGTGCCAGCAGGGTACGGGGGTACCGCTCCTACGAGCAGTACTTC | CASRVRGYRSYEQYF
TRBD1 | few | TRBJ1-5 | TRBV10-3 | TGTGCCATCAGTGAGTCCAGGGGGAGAGGGAGTGGCAATCAGCCCCAGCATTTT | CAISESRGRGSGNQPQHF
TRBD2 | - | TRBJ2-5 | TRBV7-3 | TGTGCCAGCAGCTTAGTAGCGGGAGGCCAAGAGACCCAGTACTTC | CASSLVAGGQETQYF
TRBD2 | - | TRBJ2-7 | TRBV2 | TGTGCCAGCAGTAGGGAGGGGACCTCCTACGAGCAGTACTTC | CASSREGTSYEQYF
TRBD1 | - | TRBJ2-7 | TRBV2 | TGTGCCAGCACTCCGGACAGGGGGTACGAGCAGTACTTC | CASTPDRGYEQYF
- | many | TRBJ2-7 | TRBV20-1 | TGCAGTGCTAGAGATCGGGACATCTCCTACGAGCAGTACTTC | CSARDRDISYEQYF
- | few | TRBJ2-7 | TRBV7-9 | TGTGCCAGCAGCGCATGGGGGGTCGCGGGGAGATACGAGCAGTACTTC | CASSAWGVAGRYEQYF
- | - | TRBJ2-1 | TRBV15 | TGTGCCACCAGCGCAGCCGATGAGCAGTTCTTC | CATSAADEQFF
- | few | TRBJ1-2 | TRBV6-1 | TGTGCCAGCAGTGAACCAAACAGGGCAGACTATGGCTACACCTTC | CASSEPNRADYGYTF
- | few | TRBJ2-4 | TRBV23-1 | TGCGCCAGCAGTCAACGACAGGAGATAGCCAAAAACATTCAGTACTTC | CASSQRQEIAKNIQYF
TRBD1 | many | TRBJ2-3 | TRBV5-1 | TGCGCCAGCAGCTCGGGACAGGGTAGAGCAGATACGCAGTATTTT | CASSSGQGRADTQYF
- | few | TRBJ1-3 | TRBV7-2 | TGTGCCAGCAGCCTGACAGAGTCTGGAAACACCATATATTTT | CASSLTESGNTIYF
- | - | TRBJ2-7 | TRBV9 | TGTGCCAGCAGCGTAGGACCAGGGGCGACCTACGAGCAGTACTTC | CASSVGPGATYEQYF
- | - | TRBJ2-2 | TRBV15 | TGTGCCACCAGCACCTGGGGCAGAGCGAACACCGGGGAGCTGTTTTTT | CATSTWGRANTGELFF
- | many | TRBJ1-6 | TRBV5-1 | TGCGCCAGCAGCCTTACGATTATCGGAAATTCACCCCTCCACTTT | CASSLTIIGNSPLHF
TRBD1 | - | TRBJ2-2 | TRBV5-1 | TGCGCCAGCAGCTCAAGGACAGGGCAAATCGCCGGGGAGCTGTTTTTT | CASSSRTGQIAGELFF
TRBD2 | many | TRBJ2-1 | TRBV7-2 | TGTGCCAGCAGCTTAGCGGCGTCTAGCGGGCACAATGAGCAGTTCTTC | CASSLAASSGHNEQFF
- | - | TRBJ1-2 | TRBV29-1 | TGCAGCGACCTCTTGACCCCTAACTATGGCTACACCTTC | CSDLLTPNYGYTF
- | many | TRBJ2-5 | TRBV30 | TGTGCCTGGAGTGTAACAGGATGGGAGACCCAGTACTTC | CAWSVTGWETQYF
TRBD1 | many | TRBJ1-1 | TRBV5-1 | TGCGCCAGCAGGTCCGGGACAGGGGGTATGAACACTGAAGCTTTCTTT | CASRSGTGGMNTEAFF
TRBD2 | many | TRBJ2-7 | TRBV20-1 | TGCAGTGCTAGAGCACTAGCGGGAGGGCCAGACGAGCAGTACTTC | CSARALAGGPDEQYF
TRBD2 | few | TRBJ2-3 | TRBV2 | TGTGCCACACGTTCCGGGACTAGCGGGGGGACTAGCACAGATACGCAGTATTTT | CATRSGTSGGTSTDTQYF
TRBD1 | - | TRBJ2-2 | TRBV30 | TGTGCCTGGAAAGCAACCTGGACAGGCAACACCGGGGAGCTGTTTTTT | CAWKATWTGNTGELFF
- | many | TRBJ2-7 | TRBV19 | TGTGCCAGTAGTACTTATCCGGGCGGAGTTACCTACGAGCAGTACTTC | CASSTYPGGVTYEQYF
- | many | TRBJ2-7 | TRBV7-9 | TGTGCCAGCAGAAACAGTGAGGGGACCTACGAGCAGTACTTC | CASRNSEGTYEQYF
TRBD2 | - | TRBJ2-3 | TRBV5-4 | TGTGCCAGCAGTCAGACTAGCGGGAGATTCGCAGATACGCAGTATTTT | CASSQTSGRFADTQYF
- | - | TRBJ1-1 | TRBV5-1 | TGCGCCAGCAGCTCCCTAACAGGGGAAGCTTTCTTT | CASSSLTGEAFF
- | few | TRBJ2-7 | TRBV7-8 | TGTGCCAGCAGCTCTGCGGGGGCCTCCTACGAGCAGTACTTC | CASSSAGASYEQYF
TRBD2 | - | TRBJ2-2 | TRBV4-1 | TGCGCCAGCAGCCAAGAAGGCGGCGGGGGCGGGGAGCTGTTTTTT | CASSQEGGGGGELFF
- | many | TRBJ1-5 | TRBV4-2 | TGTGCCAGCAGCCAATCAGGGGATCAGCCCCAGCATTTT | CASSQSGDQPQHF
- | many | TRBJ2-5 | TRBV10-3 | TGTGCCATCAGTGGTAACTTCCAAGAGACCCAGTACTTC | CAISGNFQETQYF
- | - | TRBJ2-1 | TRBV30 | TGTGCCTGGAGTGTTGGAGGCCCTTGGGATGAGCAGTTCTTC | CAWSVGGPWDEQFF
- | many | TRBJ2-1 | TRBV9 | TGTGCCAGCGGAAGAGCAACCCCGCCCTACAATGAGCAGTTCTTC | CASGRATPPYNEQFF
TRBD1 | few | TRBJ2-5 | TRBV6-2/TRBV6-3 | TGTGCCAGCAGTCCGGACAGGGGGACAGAGACCCAGTACTTC | CASSPDRGTETQYF
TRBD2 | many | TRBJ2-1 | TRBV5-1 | TGCGCCAGCAGAACCGGGACTAGCAATGAGCAGTTCTTC | CASRTGTSNEQFF
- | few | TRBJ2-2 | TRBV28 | TGTGCCAGCAGCCCGACAGTACTCCTTTCTTCCGGCGGGGAGCTGTTTTTT | CASSPTVLLSSGGELFF
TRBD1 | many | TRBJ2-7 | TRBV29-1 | TGCAGCGACCAGACAGGGGGTGACTCCTACGAGCAGTACTTC | CSDQTGGDSYEQYF
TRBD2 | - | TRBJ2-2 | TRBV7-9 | TGTGCCAGCAGCTTACTAGCGGGGGCCCACACCGGGGAGCTGTTTTTT | CASSLLAGAHTGELFF
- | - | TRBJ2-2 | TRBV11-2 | TGTGCCAGCAGCTTAAATAAGGCGAGTCGAGTTTTCACCGGGGAGCTGTTTTTT | CASSLNKASRVFTGELFF
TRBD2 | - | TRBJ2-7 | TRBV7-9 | TGTGCCAGCAGCCCCGGGACTAGCGGTCCGTCAGGCGAGCAGTACTTC | CASSPGTSGPSGEQYF
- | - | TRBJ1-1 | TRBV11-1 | TGTGCCAGCAGCCAAACTGCGGGGAGGGGCCTTTTGGGCACTGAAGCTTTCTTT | CASSQTAGRGLLGTEAFF
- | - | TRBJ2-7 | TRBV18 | TGTGCCAGCTCCCCAACAGGGACCTCTTGGGACGAGCAGTACTTC | CASSPTGTSWDEQYF
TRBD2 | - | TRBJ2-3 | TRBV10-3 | TGTGCCATCAGTATAGCGGGGGGGGCCAAAGATACGCAGTATTTT | CAISIAGGAKDTQYF
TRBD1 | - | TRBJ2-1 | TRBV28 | TGTGCCAGCAGTTTACTGGACAGGGGGAAGTTCTTC | CASSLLDRGKFF
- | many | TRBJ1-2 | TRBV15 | TGTGCCACCAGCGGAGGCAGGGAAGACGGCTACACCTTC | CATSGGREDGYTF
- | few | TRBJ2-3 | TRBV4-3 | TGCGCCAGCAGCCAAGATGCGGTTGCCGGAGATACGCAGTATTTT | CASSQDAVAGDTQYF
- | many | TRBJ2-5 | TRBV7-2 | TGTGCCAGCAGCTTACTCGGTGGGGGGCCGAAGACCCAGTACTTC | CASSLLGGGPKTQYF
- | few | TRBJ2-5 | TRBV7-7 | TGTGCCAGCAGCGGGGGGGCCGGGACCCAGTACTTC | CASSGGAGTQYF
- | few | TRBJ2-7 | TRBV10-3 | TGTGCCATCAGGGGGGACGCAGTAGACGAGCAGTACTTC | CAIRGDAVDEQYF